This TCR beta chain was captured in a study of blood T cell repertoires in COVID-19. The wider study: Donors in the United States, Italy and Spain gave samples during acute or convalescent COVID-19. PBMCs, B-cell-depleted T cells, or T cells were the source of the cDNA or gDNA that made up the material.

The CDR3 is made up of 14 amino acids. Trimming removed 3 bases at V and 3 bases at J, with 11 bases between. Per germline, CDR1 MNHNS and CDR2 SASEGT. Authors' analysis steps: Reference gene primer amplification in the assay estimated nucleated cell counts. Method: immunoSEQ multiplex PCR; TCRdb's copy keeps in-frame clones and lacks some. Clonal size and the V and J genes are those of that table, whereas D and trimming came from the DNA. The sample includes under 200,000 clones, roughly 90% of them seen just once. The genes are TRBV6-1 and TRBJ1-2; no definite D call. The receptor's source is a woman aged 60-75 years who had recovered from COVID-19. Sequencing was done on a sample of peripheral blood. The CDR3 DNA sequence: TGTGCCAGCAGTGAGCTTGCGGGAGACTATGGCTACACCTTC. As protein: CASSELAGDYGYTF.